This T cell receptor (beta chain) was found in a study of OX40 agonist ivuxolimab in advanced cancers. Study-wide background: Ivuxolimab, which is an agonistic anti-OX40 (CD134) antibody, was administered to the patients.

From germline, CDR1 is SGHTA and CDR2 FQGNSA. The V end lost 8 bases, the J end lost 4 bases, and 15 bases lay between the germline ends. The CDR3 covers 13 residues. Repertoires were generated with immunoSEQ multiplex PCR, while TCRdb's copy carries only in-frame clones and drops some. Here the sample spans roughly 77,000 clones, around 90% being singletons. This clone was picked up one time. Its target is not known. Autoimmune disease history or systemic immunosuppression led to patient exclusion. Whole-study results and caveats: Which antigen the expanded peripheral T cells recognized is unknown.

The source was CD4+ or CD8+ T cells sorted from blood, collected in a trial of the OX40 agonist ivuxolimab. This sequence joins TRBV7-2 and TRBJ2-7; D remains unclear. This clonotype was sampled from an adult with an advanced solid tumor such as melanoma, head and neck, liver or kidney cancer. The CDR3 coding sequence is TGTGCCAGCGGGCTAGTCGTTGGGTACGAGCAGTACTTC. It translates to CASGLVVGYEQYF.